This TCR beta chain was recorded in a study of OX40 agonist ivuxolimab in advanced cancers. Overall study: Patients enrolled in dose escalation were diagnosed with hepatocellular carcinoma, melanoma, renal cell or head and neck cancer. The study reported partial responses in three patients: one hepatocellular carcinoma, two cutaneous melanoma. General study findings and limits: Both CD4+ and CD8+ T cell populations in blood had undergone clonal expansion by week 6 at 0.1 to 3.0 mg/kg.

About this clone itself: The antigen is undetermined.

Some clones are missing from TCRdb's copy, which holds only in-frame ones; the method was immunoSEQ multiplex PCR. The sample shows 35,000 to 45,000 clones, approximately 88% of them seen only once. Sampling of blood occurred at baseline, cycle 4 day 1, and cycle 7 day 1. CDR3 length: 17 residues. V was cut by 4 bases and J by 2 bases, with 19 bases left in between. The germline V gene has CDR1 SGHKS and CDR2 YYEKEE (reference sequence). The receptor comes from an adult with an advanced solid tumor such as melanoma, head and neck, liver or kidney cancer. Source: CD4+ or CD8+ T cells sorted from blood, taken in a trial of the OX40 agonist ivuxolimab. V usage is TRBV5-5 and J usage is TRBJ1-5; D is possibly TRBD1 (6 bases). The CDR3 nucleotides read TGTGCCAGCAGCCTGAACTCACAGGGAATCGGCAATCAGCCCCAGCATTTT. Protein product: CASSLNSQGIGNQPQHF.